This is a list of T cell receptor beta chains from one sample in a study of patients and donors after allogeneic stem cell transplantation. MiXCR, applied by TCRdb to the RT-PCR reads, yields one record per CDR3 protein. The sample has about a million distinct CDR3 sequences; over 15% are singletons. The sequencing sample was made of blood, either unsorted or a sorted T cell fraction (not recorded which). The receptors here all came from a human donor who was either an allogeneic HSCT recipient or a stem cell or donor lymphocyte infusion donor (not recorded which). It is not recorded whose cells these are; they may come from a transplant donor. Each CDR3 is given with its conserved first and last residue. Each record gives: V gene, clone size, CDR3 length, D gene, J gene, CDR3 DNA, CDR3 protein. The D gene is left open where the match is weak. Expanded clones get a size class; other rows say once, few or many, or leave the size out.

>TRBV7-2|many|14|TRBD1|TRBJ1-1
TGTGCCAGCAGCCCCCGGACAGGGAACACTGAAGCTTTCTTT
CASSPRTGNTEAFF
>TRBV9|few|15|TRBD2|TRBJ2-5
TGTGCCAGCAGCGTAACTAGCGGGGGGGCTGGGGACCAGTACTTC
CASSVTSGGAGDQYF
>TRBV20-1|few|13|-|TRBJ1-5
TGCAGTGCTAGAGGGCCCGGGGAGGAGCCCCAGCATTTT
CSARGPGEEPQHF
>TRBV19|-|13|TRBD1|TRBJ1-2
TGTGCCAGTAGTATGCGGACAGGGGATGGCTACACCTTC
CASSMRTGDGYTF
>TRBV5-1|few|11|-|TRBJ2-1
TGCGCCAGCAGCCCCGGTCCCGAGCAGTTCTTC
CASSPGPEQFF
>TRBV9|-|16|-|TRBJ2-7
TGTGCCAGCAGCGTAGGGGCGGGGAGCAGCTCCTACGAGCAGTACTTC
CASSVGAGSSSYEQYF
>TRBV5-1|-|15|TRBD2|TRBJ2-1
TGCGCCAGCAGCTTGGTCGGGACTAGCGGGTCTGAGCAGTTCTTC
CASSLVGTSGSEQFF
>TRBV4-3|few|17|TRBD2|TRBJ2-2
TGCGCCAGCAGCCAAGGGGGCGGGGGGATTAACACCGGGGAGCTGTTTTTT
CASSQGGGGINTGELFF
>TRBV5-6|few|17|TRBD1|TRBJ1-1
TGTGCCAGCAGCCCCGGGACAGGGAATCGTAAGAACACTGAAGCTTTCTTT
CASSPGTGNRKNTEAFF
>TRBV5-1|-|18|TRBD2|TRBJ2-1
TGCGCCAGCAGCTTGGTGGCGTCGGCTAGCGGGAGGTACGATGAGCAGTTCTTC
CASSLVASASGRYDEQFF
>TRBV24-1|few|20|TRBD2|TRBJ2-3
TGTGCCACCAGTGGATGGACTAGCGGGAGCTGGGGATCCAGCACAGATACGCAGTATTTT
CATSGWTSGSWGSSTDTQYF
>TRBV6-1|-|14|-|TRBJ1-1
TGTGCCAGCAGTGAATCGGCAGGTACCACTGAAGCTTTCTTT
CASSESAGTTEAFF
>TRBV27|-|18|-|TRBJ2-1
TGTGCCAGCAGTACATACCTCGGGCTCGGGGCCCTCTACAATGAGCAGTTCTTC
CASSTYLGLGALYNEQFF
>TRBV12-3/TRBV12-4|few|13|-|TRBJ1-2
TGTGCCAGCAGTCCAGCCCCCTTCTATGGCTACACCTTC
CASSPAPFYGYTF
>TRBV11-2|few|17|-|TRBJ2-1
TGTGCCAGCAGCTTAGATCGGGGCCGGAGCTCCTACAATGAGCAGTTCTTC
CASSLDRGRSSYNEQFF
>TRBV20-1|-|15|-|TRBJ2-7
TGCAGTGCTAGAGGTGGGATAGCGCGAACCTACGAGCAGTACTTC
CSARGGIARTYEQYF
>TRBV30|few|13|TRBD2|TRBJ2-3
TGTGCCTGTACGGGGGGAGCCACAGATACGCAGTATTTT
CACTGGATDTQYF
>TRBV7-2|many|16|-|TRBJ2-2
TGTGCCACTGACCATGTGTGGGGCGCGAACACCGGGGAGCTGTTTTTT
CATDHVWGANTGELFF
>TRBV6-1|few|13|TRBD1|TRBJ1-1
TGTGCCAGCAAGATGAGACAGGGCACTGAAGCTTTCTTT
CASKMRQGTEAFF
>TRBV2|-|12|-|TRBJ2-7
TGTGCCAGCAGTGTAGCGTCCTACGAGCAGTACTTC
CASSVASYEQYF
>TRBV7-3|-|14|TRBD2|TRBJ2-2
TGTGCCAGCACCCGGGAGCGGGGTGCCGGGGAGCTGTTTTTT
CASTRERGAGELFF
>TRBV5-1|-|15|-|TRBJ1-6
TGCGCCAGCAGTCGAAACAGAGCAGGAGATTCACCCCTCCACTTT
CASSRNRAGDSPLHF
>TRBV3-1|-|15|-|TRBJ2-7
TGTGCCAGCAGCCAAGTCTCTGCAGGGAAGAACGAGCAGTACTTC
CASSQVSAGKNEQYF
>TRBV18|-|14|TRBD1|TRBJ1-1
TGTGCCAGCTCACCTATCGGGACAGGGGCTGAAGCTTTCTTT
CASSPIGTGAEAFF
>TRBV12-3/TRBV12-4|-|13|-|TRBJ1-2
TGTGCCAGCAGTTTAGCGGTTCAGGGGCCCCACACCTTC
CASSLAVQGPHTF
>TRBV27|few|16|-|TRBJ1-1
TGTGCCAGCAGCCTCACCGGGTGGGGTGTGAACACTGAAGCTTTCTTT
CASSLTGWGVNTEAFF
>TRBV27|-|14|TRBD2|TRBJ2-5
TGTGCCAGCAGTCGGCCGGGGGGGACGGAGACCCAGTACTTC
CASSRPGGTETQYF
>TRBV5-1|many|15|-|TRBJ2-1
TGCGCCAGCAGCTTGGTGGCAGGGTCGGGCAATGAGCAGTTCTTC
CASSLVAGSGNEQFF
>TRBV12-3/TRBV12-4|few|14|-|TRBJ2-1
TGTGCCAGCAGTTTGATAGAAACCTACAATGAGCAGTTCTTC
CASSLIETYNEQFF
>TRBV12-3/TRBV12-4|-|15|-|TRBJ2-2
TGTGCCAGCAGCCAGAGGAGGGCCCGCACCGGGGAGCTGTTTTTT
CASSQRRARTGELFF
>TRBV10-3|many|14|TRBD2|TRBJ2-2
TGTGCCATCACCTCTAGCGGGGCCACCGGGGAGCTGTTTTTT
CAITSSGATGELFF
>TRBV7-2|-|16|-|TRBJ2-3
TGTGCCAGCAGCTTAGCGCTTAGCACTAGCACAGATACGCAGTATTTT
CASSLALSTSTDTQYF
>TRBV20-1|-|8|-|TRBJ1-1
TGCAGTGCCGGGCGAGCTTTCTTT
CSAGRAFF
>TRBV6-4|few|14|-|TRBJ2-2
TGTGCCAGCAGTGAAAAATTGAACACCGGGGAGCTGTTTTTT
CASSEKLNTGELFF
>TRBV13|-|12|TRBD1|TRBJ1-3
TGTGCCAGCAGCTGGACAGGGGACACCATATATTTT
CASSWTGDTIYF
>TRBV7-9|-|14|-|TRBJ2-3
TGTGCCAGCAGCTTAGAGGACAGAACAGATACGCAGTATTTT
CASSLEDRTDTQYF
>TRBV6-1|-|14|TRBD1|TRBJ1-2
TGTGCCAGCAGTCACAGGGGGCCCGACTATGGCTACACCTTC
CASSHRGPDYGYTF
>TRBV9|few|16|TRBD1|TRBJ1-1
TGTGCCAGCAGCGGAGATCCTAGGGGGCCAAACACTGAAGCTTTCTTT
CASSGDPRGPNTEAFF
>TRBV11-3|-|16|TRBD1|TRBJ2-1
TGTGCCAGCAGCTTGGGACAGGGGCTACCCACTAATGAGCAGTTCTTC
CASSLGQGLPTNEQFF
>TRBV12-3/TRBV12-4|few|15|-|TRBJ2-1
TGTGCCAGCAGCCCCAATTTAGCGGTCTACAATGAGCAGTTCTTC
CASSPNLAVYNEQFF
>TRBV12-3/TRBV12-4|many|13|-|TRBJ1-1
TGTGCCAGCAGTTTTTATTTGAACACTGAAGCTTTCTTT
CASSFYLNTEAFF
>TRBV10-3|many|14|TRBD1|TRBJ1-1
TGTGCCATCAGTGAGCAACAGGGGGCAGCTGAAGCTTTCTTT
CAISEQQGAAEAFF
>TRBV7-6|few|17|-|TRBJ2-7
TGTGCCAGCAGCCTCGCCCGGGGTTTACAGATCGCCTACGAGCAGTACTTC
CASSLARGLQIAYEQYF
>TRBV5-6|-|15|-|TRBJ2-7
TGTGCCAGCAGCTTTACAGGGCCACGATTCTACGAGCAGTACTTC
CASSFTGPRFYEQYF
>TRBV7-8|-|17|-|TRBJ2-7
TGTGCCAGCAGCTTAGTGTCGGGTCACGATTACCGGGGCGAGCAGTACTTC
CASSLVSGHDYRGEQYF
>TRBV4-3|-|15|-|TRBJ1-1
TGCGCCAGCAGCCACTACAGGGACTTCGGCACTGAAGCTTTCTTT
CASSHYRDFGTEAFF
>TRBV15|few|13|-|TRBJ1-1
TGTGCCACCAGCCCCCCCGTGAACACTGAAGCTTTCTTT
CATSPPVNTEAFF
>TRBV7-9|few|16|TRBD2|TRBJ2-1
TGTGCCAGCAGCCCGGAGACTAGCGGGCATTACAATGAGCAGTTCTTC
CASSPETSGHYNEQFF
>TRBV6-5|few|13|-|TRBJ1-5
TGTGCCAGCAGTTGGAGGGGTAGTCAGCCCCAGCATTTT
CASSWRGSQPQHF
>TRBV9|few|18|TRBD1|TRBJ1-2
TGTGCCAGCAGCGGACAAGTCCCAGGGGGCTTGGGTAACTATGGCTACACCTTC
CASSGQVPGGLGNYGYTF
>TRBV20-1|-|16|TRBD2|TRBJ2-1
TGCAGTGCTAGAGATCGGGCGGGAGGACCCTACAATGAGCAGTTCTTC
CSARDRAGGPYNEQFF
>TRBV25-1|-|15|-|TRBJ2-5
TGTGCCAGCAGTGATAACCGGGGGCTAAGTCAGACCCAGTACTTC
CASSDNRGLSQTQYF
>TRBV11-2|-|15|-|TRBJ2-7
TGTGCCAGCAGCCATCCCCGAGACGGAACCTACGAGCAGTACTTC
CASSHPRDGTYEQYF
>TRBV20-1|-|14|TRBD1|TRBJ1-3
TGCAGTGCTCGAAACAGGGGGGCGGGAAACACCATATATTTT
CSARNRGAGNTIYF
>TRBV5-1|few|16|-|TRBJ2-1
TGCGCCAGCAGCTTGGCGTTCGCCAGCGGATACAATGAGCAGTTCTTC
CASSLAFASGYNEQFF
>TRBV7-9|-|15|TRBD1|TRBJ2-2
TGTGCCAGCAGCTCCCGACAGGGCGGGACCGGGGAGCTGTTTTTT
CASSSRQGGTGELFF
>TRBV7-2|-|15|TRBD2|TRBJ2-7
TGTGCCAGCAGCTTAGCCGCGGGGGGGGCCTACGAGCAGTACTTC
CASSLAAGGAYEQYF